These 21 T cell receptor beta chains originate from one sample sequenced in a study of T cells in Graves' hyperthyroidism and ophthalmopathy. Amplification targeted TCR beta CDR3 regions from RNA transcripts. The study used the HTBI primer set for a first-round RT-PCR of the TCR CDR3. MiXCR, applied by TCRdb to the multiplex PCR reads, yields one record per CDR3 protein. The sample carries approximately 570,000 distinct CDR3 sequences, approximately 20% recorded once. The sequenced sample was blood. All receptors come from a man aged 40-49 years with Graves' ophthalmopathy.

There are a few counts of this clonotype. The CDR3 nucleotides read TGTGCCAGCAGTCCGTGGCTGACCACCGGGGAGCTGTTTTTT. Amino acids: CASSPWLTTGELFF. J is TRBJ2-2 and V is TRBV6-2 or TRBV6-3; D unresolved. The CDR3 contains 14 residues. Between the trimmed V and J ends, which lost 5 bases and 4 bases, there was a span of 11 bases. CDR1 is MNHEY and CDR2 is SVGEGT in the germline V gene.

The sample holds a few counts of this clonotype. The rearrangement links TRBV12-3 or TRBV12-4 to TRBJ2-2, with TRBD2 matching over 10 bases. The length of the CDR3 is 15 residues. The trim removed 6 bases at V and 5 bases at J, leaving 6 bases unmatched. The CDR3 is CASSRLAGQTGELFF. CDR3 bases: TGTGCCAGCAGCCGACTAGCGGGCCAAACCGGGGAGCTGTTTTTT.

This clonotype has ten or more counts. V usage is TRBV7-2 and J usage is TRBJ2-6; 8 nucleotides match TRBD1. CDR3 length: 15 residues. J lost 2 bases, V lost 7 bases, and 4 bases had no gene match. CDR1 SGHTA and CDR2 FQGNSA come from the germline V gene. CDR3 protein: CASTEDRAGANVLTF. The CDR3 DNA is TGTGCCAGCACCGAGGACAGGGCTGGGGCCAACGTCCTGACTTTC.

The gene calls are TRBV28 and TRBJ2-1; D remains unclear. V lost 0 bases and J 13 bases, leaving 13 bases between the germline ends. This CDR3 is built from 13 residues. Germline CDR1 is MDHEN and CDR2 is SYDVKM. For the CDR3, the DNA is TGTGCCAGCAGTTTATGGGACGGCGGTTACCAGTTCTTC. Protein product: CASSLWDGGYQFF.

This clonotype was observed a handful of times. The gene calls are TRBV16 and TRBJ1-1; 7 bases agree with TRBD1. J gave up 11 bases and V 5 bases, and 8 bases lay outside the gene matches. Germline V lookup: CDR1 KGHSY, CDR2 FQNENV. CDR3 size: 12 residues. CDR3 DNA sequence: TGTGCCAGCAGCTCAGGAGGGGGCGAGGCTTTCTTT. This encodes CASSSGGGEAFF.

This chain uses TRBV4-1 with TRBJ2-7; D is possibly TRBD1 or TRBD2 (5 bases each). V lost 2 bases, J lost 4 bases, and 12 bases lay in between. The CDR3 length is 14 residues. CDR1 is MGHRA, CDR2 YSYEKL, per germline. CDR3 amino acids: CASSQRDGDYEQYF. The CDR3 DNA is TGCGCCAGCAGCCAACGGGACGGAGATTACGAGCAGTACTTC.

This clonotype turned up a few times. The chain is built from TRBV5-1 and TRBJ2-3; 10 bases match TRBD2. Trimming removed 2 bases from V and 3 bases from J; junction bases left unmatched: 6. CDR3 size: 16 residues. From germline, CDR1 is SGHRS and CDR2 YFSETQ. For the CDR3, the DNA is TGCGCCAGCAGCTTCAGCCGGACTAGCGGTACAGATACGCAGTATTTT. This encodes CASSFSRTSGTDTQYF.

This clonotype has ten or more counts. CDR3 protein: CASGISGLAGGRSTDTQYF. The CDR3 DNA follows: TGTGCCAGCGGAATATCGGGGCTAGCGGGGGGTCGAAGCACAGATACGCAGTATTTT. The chain recombines TRBV27 with TRBJ2-3, with TRBD2 matching over 11 bases. This CDR3 contains 19 residues. CDR1 MNHEY and CDR2 SMNVEV come from the germline V gene (reference sequence). Germline trimming cut 8 bases from V and 0 bases from J; bases unmatched to any gene: 16.

The sample holds many counts of this clonotype. The J gene is TRBJ2-1, the V gene TRBV7-9, with D possibly called TRBD1 or TRBD2 (5 bases each). Germline V CDR1 and CDR2: SEHNR, FQNEAQ (reference sequence). The CDR3 has 15 amino acids. Between the trimmed V and J ends, which lost 5 bases and 2 bases, there was a span of 13 bases. CDR3 region: CASSPGASPYNEQFF. CDR3 bases: TGTGCCAGCAGCCCCGGGGCTAGCCCCTACAATGAGCAGTTCTTC. The full variable domain, completed using reference TRBV7-9 and TRBJ2-1, is DTGVSQNPRHKITKRGQNVTFRCDPISEHNRLYWYRQTLGQGPEFLTYFQNEAQLEKSRLLSDRFSAERPKGSFSTLEIQRTEQGDSAMYLCASSPGASPYNEQFFGPGTRLTVL.

There are many counts of this clonotype. The chain is built from TRBV9 and TRBJ2-2; D is possibly TRBD1 (6 bases). The germline V gene encodes CDR1 SGDLS and CDR2 YYNGEE. V dropped 3 bases and J dropped 1 base, with 7 bases sitting between them. This CDR3 spans 14 amino acids. The CDR3 here is CASSATGNTGELFF. CDR3 coding DNA: TGTGCCAGCAGCGCGACAGGGAACACCGGGGAGCTGTTTTTT.

This clonotype has more than one count but fewer than ten. The CDR3 region has the DNA TGTGCCAGCAGCACCCTGCCAGATACGCAGTATTTT. It is translated as CASSTLPDTQYF. This chain links TRBV3-1 with TRBJ2-3, with unresolved D. Germline V gene data show CDR1 as LGHDT and CDR2 as YNNKEL (reference sequence). This CDR3 spans 12 amino acids. Deletions cut 5 bases from V and 4 bases from J, with 7 bases between.

This clonotype was detected a few times. The rearrangement joins TRBV5-4 to TRBJ1-3; possible D gene TRBD1, 6 bases. Trimming took off 1 base at V and 0 bases at J, with 8 bases between the two ends. This CDR3 spans 15 amino acids. The V gene's germline CDR1 is SGHNT and CDR2 YYREEE (reference sequence). The CDR3 DNA reads as TGTGCCAGCAGCTTGCAGGGGACCTCTGGAAACACCATATATTTT. Protein product: CASSLQGTSGNTIYF.

To note about this clonotype: A much larger clone is a single base away; this may be a read error. V and J are TRBV11-2 and TRBJ1-1; maybe TRBD1 (6 bases). The germline CDR1 and CDR2 sequences are SGHAT and FQNNGV. CDR3 length equals 13 residues. The CDR3 DNA follows: TGTGCCAGCACCGTAGGGGGTGACACTGTAGCTTTCTTT. Translation: CASTVGGDTVAFF.

V gene TRBV24-1 combines with J gene TRBJ1-5; D gene uncertain. The CDR3 loop spans 13 amino acids. Germline CDR1 reads KGHDR; CDR2 reads SFDVKD. V dropped 3 bases and J dropped 6 bases, with 8 bases sitting between them. The CDR3 protein is CATSDTGIQPQHF. CDR3 nucleotide sequence: TGTGCCACCAGTGATACGGGGATTCAGCCCCAGCATTTT.

In this sample, this clonotype turned up a few times. V gene TRBV6-1 combines with J gene TRBJ1-5, with 9 bases fitting TRBD1. J was trimmed by 4 bases and V by 6 bases; bases with no gene match: 4. In germline, CDR1 is MNHNS, CDR2 SASEGT. The CDR3 contains 14 residues. This chain's CDR3 is CASRGQGPNQPQHF. The CDR3 DNA reads TGTGCCAGCAGAGGACAGGGGCCGAATCAGCCCCAGCATTTT.

This clonotype was observed a few times. The CDR3 spells CASSLVQGTHEQYF. The CDR3 bases are TGTGCCAGCAGTTTAGTACAGGGGACCCACGAGCAGTACTTC. This chain uses TRBV28 with TRBJ2-7; 7 bases line up with TRBD1. CDR3 size: 14 residues. V lost 2 bases to trimming and J lost 5 bases; unmatched junction nucleotides: 6. CDR1 and CDR2 from the germline V gene are MDHEN and SYDVKM.

This clonotype was observed a handful of times. The V gene is TRBV10-3, the J gene TRBJ1-4; a possible D gene is TRBD1 (5 bases). V lost 9 bases and J 5 bases, leaving 19 bases between the germline ends. Germline CDR1 is ENHRY and CDR2 is SYGVKD. The CDR3 runs 15 residues. CDR3 DNA sequence: TGTGCCATTTCCAGTGGGGCAGGGCTGAATGAAAAACTGTTTTTT. Protein sequence: CAISSGAGLNEKLFF.

In this sample, this clonotype turned up a few times. This chain uses TRBV20-1 with TRBJ1-2; D is perhaps TRBD1 (6 bases). CDR3 length equals 14 residues. V was shortened by 5 bases and J by 4 bases, with 17 bases between the two germline ends. Looked up from germline, CDR1 is DFQATT and CDR2 is SNEGSKA (reference sequence). For the CDR3, the DNA is TGCAGTGCTGAAGCCGGGACAACTTTCTATGGCTACACCTTC. Translated, it gives CSAEAGTTFYGYTF.

Regarding this clonotype: One end of the junction fails to match germline, which may point to a read error. The V call is TRBV9, the J call TRBJ2-1; 9 bases are shared with TRBD2. The germline gives CDR1 SGDLS, CDR2 YYNGEE. CDR3 length: 15 residues. As DNA, the CDR3 is TGTGGCAGCAGCGTAGGCGGGGGGGCGGTTTATGAGCAGTTCTTC. Translating it yields CGSSVGGGAVYEQFF.

This clonotype was observed a handful of times. This chain links TRBV6-1 with TRBJ2-1; 14 bases are shared with TRBD2. The germline CDR1 and CDR2 sequences are MNHNS and SASEGT. V lost 5 bases and J lost 7; bases outside the gene matches: 7. This CDR3 contains 16 residues. This CDR3 reads CASSPQTSGRGNEQFF. As DNA, the CDR3 is TGTGCCAGCAGTCCCCAGACTAGCGGGAGGGGGAATGAGCAGTTCTTC.

This clonotype has more than one count but fewer than ten. This chain joins TRBV12-3 or TRBV12-4 and TRBJ2-1, with D unresolved. The CDR3 is 14 amino acids. The ends were cut back, 4 bases at V and 0 bases at J, with 7 bases in the middle. CDR3 sequence (DNA): TGTGCCAGCAGTTCGAAGAGCTCCTACAATGAGCAGTTCTTC. Protein sequence: CASSSKSSYNEQFF.